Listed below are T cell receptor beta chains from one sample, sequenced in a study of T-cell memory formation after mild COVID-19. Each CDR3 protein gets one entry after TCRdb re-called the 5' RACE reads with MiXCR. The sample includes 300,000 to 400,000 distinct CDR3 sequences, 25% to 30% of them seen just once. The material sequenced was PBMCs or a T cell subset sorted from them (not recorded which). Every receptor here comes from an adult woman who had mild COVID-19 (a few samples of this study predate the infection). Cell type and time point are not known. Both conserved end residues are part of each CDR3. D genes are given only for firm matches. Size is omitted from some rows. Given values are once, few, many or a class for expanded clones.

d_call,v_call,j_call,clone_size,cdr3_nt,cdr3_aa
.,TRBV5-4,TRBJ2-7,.,TGTGCCAGCAGTGATGGTGGTCCGGGCTACGAGCAGTACTTC,CASSDGGPGYEQYF
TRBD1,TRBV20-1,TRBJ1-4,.,TGCAGTGCTAGAGGCCACCCCAGGGGGCTTAATGAAAAACTGTTTTTT,CSARGHPRGLNEKLFF
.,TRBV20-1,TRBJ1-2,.,TGCAGTGCCCACCCTCCCCGGGGGGCTAGGGGGTATGGCTACACCTTC,CSAHPPRGARGYGYTF
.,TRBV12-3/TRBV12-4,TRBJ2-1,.,TGTGCCAGCAGACTCGGACATACGTTAGACAATGAGCAGTTCTTC,CASRLGHTLDNEQFF
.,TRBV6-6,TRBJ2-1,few,TGTGCCAGCAGGGACCCCTCCTACAATGAGCAGTTCTTC,CASRDPSYNEQFF
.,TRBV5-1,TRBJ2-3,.,TGCGCCAGCAGCTTGGTGGGGGGGGCTTCCACAGATACGCAGTATTTT,CASSLVGGASTDTQYF
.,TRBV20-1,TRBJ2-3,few,TGCAGTGCTAGGGGCCGGGAATGGGTAGATACGCAGTATTTT,CSARGREWVDTQYF
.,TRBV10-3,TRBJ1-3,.,TGTGCCATCAGTGAGTCGTTGCAGCTAAACTCTGGAAACACCATATATTTT,CAISESLQLNSGNTIYF
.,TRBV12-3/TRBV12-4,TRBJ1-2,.,TGTGCCAGCACCGGACTCCGATCTAACTATGGCTACACCTTC,CASTGLRSNYGYTF
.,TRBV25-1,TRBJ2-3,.,TGTGCCAGCAGTGAGATGACAGGCCAGGCCCCAGATACGCAGTATTTT,CASSEMTGQAPDTQYF
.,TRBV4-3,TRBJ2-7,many,TGCGCCAGCAGCCAAGCGGTGATAGGTTCCTACGAGCAGTACTTC,CASSQAVIGSYEQYF
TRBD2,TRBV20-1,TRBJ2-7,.,TGCAGTGCAGATCCTAGCGGGGGCCGCTACGAGCAGTACTTC,CSADPSGGRYEQYF
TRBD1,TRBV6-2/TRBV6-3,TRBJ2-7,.,TGTGCCAGCAGTTACTCTACAGGGGGGTCATACTACGAGCAGTACTTC,CASSYSTGGSYYEQYF
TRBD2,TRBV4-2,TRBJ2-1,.,TGTGCCAGCAGCCAAGGGCCCAGCGGGGGGGACAATGAGCAGTTCTTC,CASSQGPSGGDNEQFF
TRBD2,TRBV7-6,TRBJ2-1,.,TGTGCCAGCAGCTTTTTGGCGGGAGCGGAGGATGAGCAGTTCTTC,CASSFLAGAEDEQFF
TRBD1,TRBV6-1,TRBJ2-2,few,TGTGCCAGCAGTTCTCAGGGGGTTGAGGGCACCGGGGAGCTGTTTTTT,CASSSQGVEGTGELFF
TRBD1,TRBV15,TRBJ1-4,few,TGTGCCACCAGCAGAGGGAGGGGGCGGAGAGCAACTAATGAAAAACTGTTTTTT,CATSRGRGRRATNEKLFF
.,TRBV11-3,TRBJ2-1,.,TGTGCCAGCAGCTTAGGATTGCTCGGTGAGCAGTTCTTC,CASSLGLLGEQFF
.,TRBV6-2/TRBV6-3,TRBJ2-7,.,TGTGCCAGCAGTTACTCGATCAGGGAATCGCGCTACGAGCAGTACTTC,CASSYSIRESRYEQYF